The clone carrying this T cell receptor (beta chain) was seen just once. TCRdb keeps only in-frame clones here, not all; method: immunoSEQ multiplex PCR. The sample lists 55,000 to 80,000 clones, 90% occurring once. This entry comes from a study of T cell clones after liver transplantation. Across the whole study: HCV positivity affected three of eight recipients; the rest lacked autoimmune or viral indications.

CDR1 and CDR2 (germline): SGHRS, YFSETQ. This CDR3 is built from 14 residues. V lost 3 bases, J lost 6 bases, and 13 bases lay in between. The sample was CD4+ T cells from blood, taken before liver transplant. This TCR derives from a human donor who received a liver transplant. The chain recombines TRBV5-1 with TRBJ2-1; the D gene is possibly TRBD1 (5 bases). CDR3 in amino acids: CASSSDSTRNEQFF. The CDR3 nucleotides are TGCGCCAGCAGCTCAGACAGCACCCGCAATGAGCAGTTCTTC.